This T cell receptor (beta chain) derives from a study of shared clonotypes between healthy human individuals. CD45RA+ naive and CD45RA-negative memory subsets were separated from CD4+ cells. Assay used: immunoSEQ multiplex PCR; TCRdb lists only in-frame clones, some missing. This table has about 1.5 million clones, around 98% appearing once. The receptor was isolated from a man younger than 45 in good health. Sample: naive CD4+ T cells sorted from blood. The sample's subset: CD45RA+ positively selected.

DNA of the CDR3: TGTGCCAGCAGGGGAGGTTGGGACAGCGAGGGGACCCAGTACTTC. Amino acid sequence: CASRGGWDSEGTQYF. The chain is built from TRBV28 and TRBJ2-5; tentative D call: TRBD1 (7 bases). Trimming took 6 bases from V and 7 from J, leaving 21 bases between them. This CDR3 is built from 15 residues. Germline loops: CDR1 MDHEN, CDR2 SYDVKM.